Detailed here is one T cell receptor (beta chain). Its antigen is not identified. This sample is drawn from a study of chemoradiotherapy in HPV16-positive cancers. Study overall: Candidate HPV-specific clones and shared TCR motifs came from a couple of HPV16-positive patients.

Over chemoradiotherapy, repertoires were sampled more than once. Study-level findings and limits: HPV-responsive T-cell expansion during chemoradiotherapy was linked to improved recurrence-free survival in HPV16-positive patients. Non-HPV-specific T cells did not expand in tumors during treatment, whereas candidate HPV-specific clones and E7-related motifs did.

Clones were read by immunoSEQ multiplex PCR, and TCRdb kept only the in-frame ones, dropping some. Seen here are some 12,000 clones, 77% observed once, and the top ten hold approximately 0.97%. The sample was collected from a patient who underwent chemoradiotherapy. This sequence was found in a human donor with HPV-associated anogenital cancer.

The CDR3 sequence: CASSFPLTAEGEQYF. CDR3 coding DNA: TGTGCCAGCAGCTTCCCCTTGACAGCCGAGGGCGAGCAGTACTTC. The chain carries TRBV7-9 and TRBJ2-7, with D perhaps matching TRBD1 or TRBD2 (5 bases each). Germline loops: CDR1 SEHNR, CDR2 FQNEAQ (reference sequence). V was clipped by 3 bases and J by 6 bases, with 18 bases between them. The CDR3 length is 15 residues.